The rows below give T cell receptor beta chains drawn from one sample of a study of blood T cell repertoires in COVID-19. The data were produced by immunoSEQ multiplex PCR, yet TCRdb's version contains in-frame clones alone and is incomplete. The sample holds roughly 180,000 clones, about 90% seen once. The specimen sequenced was peripheral blood. These receptors came from a man in his 70s with active or convalescent COVID-19. Each CDR3 is given with its conserved first and last residue. D genes are given only for firm matches.

cdr3_length	v_call	d_call	j_call	cdr3_nt	cdr3_aa
14	TRBV27	TRBD1	TRBJ1-1	TGTGCCAGCAGAAAGACAGGGGTCGGCATAGGAGCTTTCTTT	CASRKTGVGIGAFF
14	TRBV5-4	TRBD1	TRBJ1-2	TGTGCCAGCAGCTCCCCCGGGAGGGGGCAGGGCTACACCTTC	CASSSPGRGQGYTF
11	TRBV6-6	NA	TRBJ2-5	TGTGCCAGCAAGAGGGGGGAGACCCAGTACTTC	CASKRGETQYF
14	TRBV6-5	NA	TRBJ1-2	TGTGCCAGCAGTTCCTGGGGAGAGAAAGATGGCTACACCTTC	CASSSWGEKDGYTF
14	TRBV5-5	NA	TRBJ1-1	TGTGCCAGCAGCTTGGCTGGGACTGAGAAAAAGGCTTTCTTT	CASSLAGTEKKAFF
17	TRBV9	TRBD2	TRBJ2-3	TGTGCCAGCAGCGTAGAGGGACTAGCGGGGAGCACAGATACGCAGTATTTT	CASSVEGLAGSTDTQYF
16	TRBV18	TRBD1	TRBJ1-3	TGTGCCAGCTCACCGCCCGGGACAGGGGCTGGAAACACCATATATTTT	CASSPPGTGAGNTIYF
15	TRBV6-5	NA	TRBJ1-5	TGTGCCAGCAGGACAGACTCCTCGACCTATCAGCCCCAGCATTTT	CASRTDSSTYQPQHF
15	TRBV28	TRBD2	TRBJ2-7	TGTGCCAGCAGTTTATCTACTAGCGGGAGTTACGAGCAGTACTTC	CASSLSTSGSYEQYF
16	TRBV5-4	TRBD1	TRBJ2-7	TGTGCCAGCAGCACCAGGACAGGCCGGAGCTCCTACGAGCAGTACTTC	CASSTRTGRSSYEQYF
11	TRBV2	NA	TRBJ1-2	TGTGCCAGCACCATCGGCTATGGCTACACCTTC	CASTIGYGYTF